This TCR beta chain stems from a study of blood T cell repertoires in COVID-19. V lost 3 bases and J lost 3; bases outside the gene matches: 4. CDR1 is WNHNN and CDR2 is SYGVQD in the germline V gene (reference sequence). The CDR3 totals 17 residues. TCRdb's copy holds only in-frame clones and misses some; the assay was immunoSEQ multiplex PCR. The sample comprises 300,000 to 450,000 clones, roughly 86% of which are singletons, and 0.95% to 1.1% rests with the top ten. The receptor comes from a woman aged 25 to 39 who had been exposed to COVID-19. The V gene is TRBV10-1, the J gene TRBJ2-3; 15 bases match TRBD2. The sequenced material came from PBMCs or T cells enriched from blood (not recorded which). The CDR3 spells CASSEPGLAGGTDTQYF. The CDR3 DNA is TGCGCCAGCAGTGAACCGGGACTAGCGGGAGGAACAGATACGCAGTATTTT.